This TCR beta chain stems from a study of T cell changes during pregnancy in multiple sclerosis. Germline V gives CDR1 SGHNT, CDR2 YENEEA. The junction had 5 bases not matched to a gene; V was cut back by 2 bases and J by 5 bases. This CDR3 is 15 amino acids long. Data came from immunoSEQ multiplex PCR; TCRdb stores just in-frame clones and leaves some out. The table records tens of thousands of clones, 85% to 95% of them present only once. This chain joins TRBV11-3 and TRBJ2-5, with 10 bases identical to TRBD1. The receptor comes from a female donor with multiple sclerosis, enrolled in a pregnancy study. Sequencing was performed on CD8+ T cells from peripheral blood mononuclear cells, taken in the third trimester of pregnancy. CDR3 sequence (DNA): TGTGCCAGCAGCTTACGGACAGGGGGTCCGGAGACCCAGTACTTC. This codes for CASSLRTGGPETQYF.